The next 17 T cell receptor beta chains were all read from a single sample in a study of long-term antiretroviral therapy in people with HIV. They ran version v3.0 of the immunoSEQ assay at survey level. Sequenced by immunoSEQ multiplex PCR; TCRdb stores in-frame clones only, minus some. The sample gives approximately 35,000 clones, around 79% of which show up once; approximately 2.9% is in the top ten. The sample consisted of unsorted PBMCs, taken 1.9 years after starting antiretroviral therapy. The receptors were gathered from a young man with HIV.

V and J are TRBV5-6 and TRBJ2-7; no definite D call. V was clipped by 4 bases and J by 3 bases, with 11 bases between them. The length of the CDR3 is 13 residues. Germline V gene sequence: CDR1 SGHDT, CDR2 YYEEEE. CDR3 DNA: TGTGCCAGCAGCGCCCGGACGGACTACGAGCAGTACTTC. Translating it yields CASSARTDYEQYF.

In DNA form, the CDR3 reads TGTGCCAGCAGCGTAGATAGTGAGAATTCACCCCTCCACTTT. It encodes CASSVDSENSPLHF. The V call is TRBV9, the J call TRBJ1-6; no reliable D call. Germline assignment: CDR1 SGDLS and CDR2 YYNGEE. V lost 0 bases and J 7 bases, leaving 8 bases between the germline ends. The CDR3 has 14 residues.

The rearrangement uses TRBV30 and TRBJ2-3; D is possibly TRBD1 (6 bases). The V end lost 4 bases, the J end lost 2 bases, and 10 bases lay between the germline ends. This CDR3 is built from 13 residues. Germline V gene data show CDR1 as GTSNPN and CDR2 as SVGIG (reference sequence). The CDR3 is CAWTGQSTDTQYF. The CDR3 coding sequence is TGTGCCTGGACCGGACAGTCCACAGATACGCAGTATTTT.

This clone showed up just a few times. The rearrangement links TRBV5-6 to TRBJ2-2, with 10 nucleotides matching TRBD2. The CDR3 covers 16 residues. The junction had 6 bases not matched to a gene; V was cut back by 5 bases and J by 2 bases. Germline V CDR1 and CDR2: SGHDT, YYEEEE. The chain's CDR3 is CASRLAGELNTGELFF. The CDR3 nucleotides are TGTGCCAGCAGGCTAGCGGGGGAACTAAACACCGGGGAGCTGTTTTTT.

This chain links TRBV27 with TRBJ1-2; 10 bases map to TRBD1. After removal of 5 bases from V and 5 bases from J, the junction contained 8 bases not matched to a gene. This CDR3 comprises 15 residues. CDR1 MNHEY and CDR2 SMNVEV come from the germline V gene (reference sequence). The CDR3 DNA follows: TGTGCCAGCAGTGACACCGGGACAGGGGTTTATGGCTACACCTTC. Translating it yields CASSDTGTGVYGYTF.

V is TRBV13 and J is TRBJ2-1, with D hard to call. CDR3 length: 11 residues. Germline values: CDR1 PRHDT, CDR2 FYEKMQ (reference sequence). V lost 0 bases and J lost 7, with 1 base in between. CDR3 sequence (DNA): TGTGCCAGCAGCTTAGGTAATGAGCAGTTCTTC. It codes for CASSLGNEQFF.

V is TRBV9 and J is TRBJ1-4; 7 bases are shared with TRBD1. Losses at the gene ends were 4 bases for V and 5 bases for J; bases not matched to a gene: 14. Germline V lookup: CDR1 SGDLS, CDR2 YYNGEE. The CDR3 consists of 17 residues. CDR3: CASSSQGNSVQNEKLFF. For the CDR3, the DNA is TGTGCCAGCAGCTCACAGGGGAATTCCGTCCAGAATGAAAAACTGTTTTTT.

This chain uses TRBV14 with TRBJ2-4; weak D call: TRBD1 (5 bases). Germline CDR1 and CDR2: SGHDN and FVKESK. This CDR3 is 14 amino acids long. V was trimmed by 1 base and J by 2 bases, leaving 6 bases between them. CDR3 sequence (DNA): TGTGCCAGCAGCCAAGCAGGGTCCAAAAACATTCAGTACTTC. Translation: CASSQAGSKNIQYF.

The chain joins TRBV5-5 to TRBJ2-3; D not resolved. The V end was cut by 6 bases, the J end by 2 bases, with 4 bases between. Germline lookup yields CDR1 SGHKS and CDR2 YYEKEE (reference sequence). The CDR3 extends over 11 amino acids. The CDR3 reads CASTITDTQYF. The CDR3, as DNA: TGTGCCAGCACCATCACAGATACGCAGTATTTT.

The gene calls are TRBV4-1 and TRBJ2-3; D may be TRBD1 (6 bases). V lost 0 bases and J 0 bases, leaving 16 bases between the germline ends. From germline, CDR1 is MGHRA and CDR2 YSYEKL. CDR3 length: 18 residues. This chain's CDR3 is CASSQDQGSGGSTDTQYF. CDR3 coding DNA: TGCGCCAGCAGCCAAGATCAAGGCTCTGGGGGCAGCACAGATACGCAGTATTTT.

Worth noting for this clone: At one end the junction does not follow the germline gene, possibly because of a read error. This chain connects TRBV7-8 to TRBJ2-3; unclear D gene. From germline, CDR1 is SGHVS and CDR2 FQNEAQ. The CDR3 runs 14 residues. CDR3 DNA sequence: TGTGCCAGCAGCCCTGGGATGAGCAGAGATACGCAGTATTTT. This sequence encodes CASSPGMSRDTQYF.

V usage is TRBV9 and J usage is TRBJ2-7, with D unresolved. Germline V gives CDR1 SGDLS, CDR2 YYNGEE. This CDR3 comprises 12 residues. Trimming left V 0 bases short and J 6 bases short, with 7 bases between. The CDR3 is CASSVGGSEQYF. As DNA, the CDR3 is TGTGCCAGCAGCGTAGGGGGATCCGAGCAGTACTTC.

The gene calls are TRBV7-8 and TRBJ2-5, with 9 bases lining up with TRBD1. Germline CDR1 is SGHVS and CDR2 is FQNEAQ. The CDR3 is made up of 18 amino acids. The trim removed 3 bases at V and 2 bases at J, leaving 13 bases unmatched. CDR3 amino acids: CASSFNPSGTGLQETQYF. For the CDR3, the DNA is TGTGCCAGCAGCTTTAACCCCTCCGGGACAGGGCTACAAGAGACCCAGTACTTC.

In the case of this clone: Other DNA sequences in the same sample also yield this CDR3. The gene calls are TRBV14 and TRBJ1-2; tentative D call: TRBD1 (5 bases). The ends were cut back, 1 base at V and 6 bases at J, with 9 bases in the middle. Germline V lookup: CDR1 SGHDN, CDR2 FVKESK. The CDR3 length is 13 residues. This CDR3 reads CASSQAGVHGYTF. The CDR3 DNA is TGTGCCAGCAGCCAAGCGGGGGTACATGGCTACACCTTC.

The V gene is TRBV19, the J gene TRBJ2-5; D is perhaps TRBD2 (6 bases). This CDR3 has 15 amino acids. Deletions cut 5 bases from V and 5 bases from J, with 18 bases between. Per germline, CDR1 LNHDA and CDR2 SQIVND (reference sequence). The CDR3 nucleotides read TGTGCCAGTAGTCGGGGGTTAGCGGAGGGGGAGACCCAGTACTTC. Translated: CASSRGLAEGETQYF.

CDR3 in DNA: TGTGCCAGCAGTTATTTAGGTCAAGAGACCCAGTACTTC. This sequence encodes CASSYLGQETQYF. The gene calls are TRBV28 and TRBJ2-5; no firm D call. There are 13 residues in the CDR3. V lost 4 bases, J lost 2 bases, and 8 bases lay in between. Germline CDR1 reads MDHEN; CDR2 reads SYDVKM.

This clone was detected only once. The chain has TRBV29-1 and TRBJ2-7; possibly TRBD1 or TRBD2 for D (6 bases each). CDR3 length: 14 amino acids. Germline CDR1 is SQVTM and CDR2 is ANQGSEA. V lost 6 bases and J 2 bases, leaving 17 bases between the germline ends. The DNA of the CDR3 is TGCAGCGTAAAAGGGGGGAGAGTGACCTACGAGCAGTACTTC. This encodes CSVKGGRVTYEQYF.